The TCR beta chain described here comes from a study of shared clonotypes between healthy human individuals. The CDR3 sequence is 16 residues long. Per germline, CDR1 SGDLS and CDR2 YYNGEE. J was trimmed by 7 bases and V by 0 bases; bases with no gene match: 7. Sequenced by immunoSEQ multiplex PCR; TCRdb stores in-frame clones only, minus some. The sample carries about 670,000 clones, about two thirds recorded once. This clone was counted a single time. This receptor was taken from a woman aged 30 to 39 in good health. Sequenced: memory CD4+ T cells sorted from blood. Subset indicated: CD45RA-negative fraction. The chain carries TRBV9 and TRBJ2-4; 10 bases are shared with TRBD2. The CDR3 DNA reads TGTGCCAGCAGCGTAGCTCCAGCGGGAGGGGAGAACATTCAGTACTTC. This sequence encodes CASSVAPAGGENIQYF.